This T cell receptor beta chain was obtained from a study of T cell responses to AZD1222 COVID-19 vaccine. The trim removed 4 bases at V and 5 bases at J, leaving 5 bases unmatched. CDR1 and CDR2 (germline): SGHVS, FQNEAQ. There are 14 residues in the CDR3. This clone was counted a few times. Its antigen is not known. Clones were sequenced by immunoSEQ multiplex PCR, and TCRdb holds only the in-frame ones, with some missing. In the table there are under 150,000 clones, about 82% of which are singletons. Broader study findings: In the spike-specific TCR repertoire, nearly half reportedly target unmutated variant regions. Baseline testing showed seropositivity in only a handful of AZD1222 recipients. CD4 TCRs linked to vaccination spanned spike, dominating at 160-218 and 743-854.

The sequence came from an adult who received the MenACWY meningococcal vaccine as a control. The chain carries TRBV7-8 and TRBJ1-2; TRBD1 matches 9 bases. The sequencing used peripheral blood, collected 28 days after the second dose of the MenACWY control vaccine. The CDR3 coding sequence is TGTGCCAGCAGCTCCCGGGACAGGGCTTATGGCTACACCTTC. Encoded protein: CASSSRDRAYGYTF.